The clone carrying this T cell receptor (beta chain) appeared many times. What it binds is not known. This sample stems from a study of T cells in Graves' hyperthyroidism and ophthalmopathy. Study-level results: Ophthalmopathy was distinguished from stable hyperthyroidism by 13 V-J signatures.

Exclusion of a patient resulted from uncontrolled infection, other autoimmune disease, pregnancy or lactation. The V gene's germline CDR1 is LGHDT and CDR2 YNNKEL (reference sequence). The length of the CDR3 is 13 residues. V gave up 5 bases and J gave up 10 bases, with 17 bases separating them. What was amplified from RNA transcripts were TCR beta CDR3 regions. TCR CDR3 underwent first-round RT-PCR with the HTBI primer set. TCRdb re-analysed the multiplex PCR reads in MiXCR, keeping a single row per CDR3 protein. The sample yields hundreds of thousands of distinct CDR3 sequences, about 17% seen once.

The sequence was obtained from a woman aged 50 to 65 with Graves' hyperthyroidism that later progressed to Graves' ophthalmopathy. This chain uses TRBV3-1 with TRBJ1-2; D is perhaps TRBD1 (5 bases). What was sequenced was blood. The CDR3: CASSASRGRDYTF. The CDR3 DNA sequence: TGTGCCAGCAGCGCTTCCCGGGGCCGAGACTACACCTTC.